A single sample gave rise to the 7 T cell receptor beta chains below, sequenced in a study of cytomegalovirus exposure and HLA in healthy donors (dated by TCRdb to 2017 to 2019). Receptor amplification or capture employed the immunoSEQ multiplex PCR assay. For the multiplex PCR, a mixture combining 60 forward primers for TCR Vbeta segments and 13 reverse primers for TCR Jbeta segments was used. TCRdb obtained this table from immuneACCESS and retained in-frame rearrangements with V and J assigned. These tables miss some clones; where compared with another copy, unresolved V genes account for less than half of the shortfall, and the remainder is unexplained. For this sample the table gives 150,000 or so clones, of which over 70% were detected only once. Of the sample, 9.5% to 15% falls within the top ten clones. The sequencing input was PBMCs. These receptors all come from a man aged 30 to 45 in good health and CMV-seropositive.

The J gene is TRBJ2-7, the V gene TRBV18, with TRBD2 matching 8 bases. With V trimmed by 1 base and J by 0 bases, 14 bases remained unmatched. Per germline, CDR1 KGHSH and CDR2 LQKENI. This CDR3 region has 19 residues. CDR3 sequence reads: CASSPRREAPTTSSYEQYF. As DNA, the CDR3 is TGTGCCAGCTCACCACGGCGGGAGGCCCCCACGACGAGCTCCTACGAGCAGTACTTC.

This clone was recorded once. This rearrangement joins TRBV19 to TRBJ2-7; the match to TRBD2 covers 7 bases. V was clipped by 6 bases and J by 5 bases; unmatched bases: 13. There are 15 residues in the CDR3. CDR1 and CDR2 from the germline V gene are LNHDA and SQIVND (reference sequence). CDR3 sequence: CASRDGREWYDEQYF. DNA of the CDR3: TGTGCCAGTAGAGATGGGCGGGAGTGGTATGACGAGCAGTACTTC.

Details on this clone: A junction boundary mismatches the germline segment, possibly from a read error. Here the CDR3 reads CSSSHRELGVNTEAFF. The CDR3 DNA sequence: TGTTCCAGCAGCCACAGGGAGCTCGGGGTGAACACTGAAGCTTTCTTT. V gene TRBV7-9 combines with J gene TRBJ1-1; possible D gene TRBD1, 6 bases. CDR3 length: 16 amino acids. Germline V CDR1 and CDR2: SEHNR, FQNEAQ (reference sequence).

The V call is TRBV6-5, the J call TRBJ2-7; 11 bases map to TRBD1. This CDR3 is built from 15 residues. CDR1 and CDR2 from the germline V gene are MNHEY and SVGAGI. V lost 4 bases to trimming and J lost 3 bases; unmatched junction nucleotides: 5. CDR3 protein: CASSFGTGGHYEQYF. The CDR3 DNA sequence: TGTGCCAGCAGTTTCGGGACAGGGGGGCACTACGAGCAGTACTTC.

The gene calls are TRBV28 and TRBJ2-5; 10 nucleotides line up with TRBD2. The V and J ends lost 8 bases and 4 bases, in that order; junction bases with no gene match: 13. This CDR3 comprises 16 residues. Germline values: CDR1 MDHEN, CDR2 SYDVKM. CDR3 coding DNA: TGTGCCAGCGCCCCCCCCCTAGCGGGAGTCGGAGAGACCCAGTACTTC. It yields the protein CASAPPLAGVGETQYF.

The rearrangement links TRBV19 to TRBJ2-1; 12 bases fit TRBD1. Losses at the gene ends were 1 base for V and 7 bases for J; bases not matched to a gene: 5. The V gene's germline CDR1 is LNHDA and CDR2 SQIVND (reference sequence). There are 16 residues in the CDR3. CDR3 sequence reads: CASSIGGQGAGNEQFF. In DNA, the CDR3 is TGTGCCAGTAGTATAGGGGGACAGGGGGCAGGGAATGAGCAGTTCTTC.

The chain couples TRBV5-5 to TRBJ2-7, with 12 bases identical to TRBD2. Germline CDR1 reads SGHKS; CDR2 reads YYEKEE (reference sequence). With 1 base clipped from V and 7 bases from J, the junction kept 3 bases outside the gene matches. This CDR3 contains 14 residues. The CDR3, as DNA: TGTGCCAGCAGCTTGAGGCTAGCGGGAGGGGAGCAGTACTTC. This codes for CASSLRLAGGEQYF.